These 30 T cell receptor beta chains were sequenced from one sample in a study of blood T cell repertoires in COVID-19. The data were produced by immunoSEQ multiplex PCR, yet TCRdb's version contains in-frame clones alone and is incomplete. The profile covers a few hundred thousand clones, with roughly 85% appearing a single time and 5.5% to 7% taken by the ten largest. The specimen was PBMCs or T cells enriched from blood (not recorded which). These receptors came from a woman aged 25 to 39 who had recovered from COVID-19.

The chain joins TRBV7-2 to TRBJ1-2; D not resolved. CDR1 and CDR2 from the germline V gene are SGHTA and FQGNSA. The CDR3 has 11 amino acids. The V and J ends lost 1 base and 7 bases respectively, with 4 bases between them. The CDR3 sequence: CASSLGGGYTF. Here the CDR3 DNA reads TGTGCCAGCAGCTTAGGAGGTGGCTACACCTTC.

The genes are TRBV6-5 and TRBJ2-2; D gene ambiguous. The CDR3 length is 16 residues. Germline CDR1 reads MNHEY; CDR2 reads SVGAGI. V was pared by 0 bases and J by 5 bases, with 13 bases between. The CDR3 coding sequence is TGTGCCAGCAGTTACTCTAACCCCTCGGGTACCGGGGAGCTGTTTTTT. Translated: CASSYSNPSGTGELFF.

The rearrangement uses TRBV9 and TRBJ2-1; 10 positions agree with TRBD1. J lost 5 bases, V lost 4 bases, and 6 bases had no gene match. There are 15 residues in the CDR3. CDR1 SGDLS and CDR2 YYNGEE come from the germline V gene. This chain's CDR3 is CASSRDRGLNNEQFF. In DNA form, the CDR3 reads TGTGCCAGCAGCCGGGACAGGGGATTGAACAATGAGCAGTTCTTC.

The chain joins TRBV7-6 to TRBJ1-2; no clear D gene. Germline lookup yields CDR1 SGHVS and CDR2 FNYEAQ. The CDR3 consists of 16 residues. Trimming took off 2 bases at V and 4 bases at J, with 17 bases between the two ends. The CDR3 loop is CASSLSAASGGYGYTF. The CDR3 DNA is TGTGCCAGCAGCTTATCAGCGGCCAGTGGAGGCTATGGCTACACCTTC.

The CDR3 loop reads CASSERAGSGYTF. For the CDR3, the DNA is TGTGCCAGCAGTGAGAGGGCAGGCAGTGGCTACACCTTC. The rearrangement joins TRBV6-1 to TRBJ1-2; D is unresolved. Germline CDR1 is MNHNS and CDR2 is SASEGT. V was clipped by 3 bases and J by 7 bases, with 12 bases between them. This CDR3 has 13 residues.

The CDR3 here is CASSPQGAHGYTF. CDR3 DNA sequence: TGTGCCAGCTCACCGCAGGGGGCTCATGGCTACACCTTC. The V call is TRBV18, the J call TRBJ1-2, with 8 bases lining up with TRBD1. The junction had 3 bases not matched to a gene; V was cut back by 3 bases and J by 6 bases. Germline loops: CDR1 KGHSH, CDR2 LQKENI. The CDR3 is made up of 13 amino acids.

The rearrangement uses TRBV11-2 and TRBJ1-2, with 8 nucleotides matching TRBD1. Germline CDR1 is SGHAT and CDR2 is FQNNGV. CDR3 size: 15 residues. V trimming: 4 bases; J trimming: 1 base; junction bases outside the gene matches: 5. CDR3 in amino acids: CASSSTGVYNYGYTF. The CDR3 region has the DNA TGTGCCAGCAGCTCGACAGGGGTCTATAACTATGGCTACACCTTC.

The rearrangement links TRBV2 to TRBJ2-1, with TRBD2 identical over 7 bases. This CDR3 region has 13 residues. Germline loops: CDR1 SNHLY, CDR2 FYNNEI. V trimming: 8 bases; J trimming: 12 bases; junction bases outside the gene matches: 13. The CDR3 protein is CASGVLRERGQFF. CDR3 in DNA: TGTGCCAGCGGTGTACTGCGGGAGAGGGGGCAGTTCTTC.

The chain joins TRBV7-9 to TRBJ2-1; TRBD2 matches at 10 bases. Per the germline V gene, CDR1 is SEHNR and CDR2 is FQNEAQ (reference sequence). The CDR3 is made up of 16 amino acids. After removal of 4 bases from V and 3 bases from J, the junction contained 6 bases not matched to a gene. CDR3 coding DNA: TGTGCCAGCAGCTCAATAGCGGGGGGACTCTACAATGAGCAGTTCTTC. As protein: CASSSIAGGLYNEQFF.

This clone has only one observation. V gene TRBV19 combines with J gene TRBJ1-1, with 10 bases aligning to TRBD1. The CDR3 totals 16 residues. The germline CDR1 and CDR2 sequences are LNHDA and SQIVND (reference sequence). The ends lost 5 bases at V and 5 bases at J; junction bases unmatched: 11. CDR3 sequence reads: CASSFRGTGVTTEAFF. DNA for the CDR3: TGTGCCAGTAGTTTCAGAGGGACAGGGGTTACGACTGAAGCTTTCTTT. Using reference TRBV19 and TRBJ1-1 for the parts outside the CDR3, the full variable domain is DGGITQSPKYLFRKEGQNVTLSCEQNLNHDAMYWYRQDPGQGLRLIYYSQIVNDFQKGDIAEGYSVSREKKESFPLTVTSAQKNPTAFYLCASSFRGTGVTTEAFFGQGTRLTVV.

In this sample, this clone turned up once. V is TRBV30 and J is TRBJ1-1; no clear D gene. V shed 5 bases and J shed 1 base, with 11 bases lying between them. Germline CDR1 is GTSNPN and CDR2 is SVGIG (reference sequence). The CDR3 totals 13 residues. CDR3 sequence (DNA): TGTGCCTGGGAATCAACATGGAACACTGAAGCTTTCTTT. This gives the protein CAWESTWNTEAFF.

This clone was detected a few times. The V gene is TRBV2, the J gene TRBJ1-5; D remains ambiguous. Germline V gives CDR1 SNHLY, CDR2 FYNNEI. The length of the CDR3 is 14 residues. V dropped 1 base and J dropped 8 bases, with 12 bases sitting between them. Written as DNA, the CDR3 is TGTGCCAGCAGTGAAGTAACATTAAATGAGCCCCAGCATTTT. Translated: CASSEVTLNEPQHF.

The chain uses TRBV27 and TRBJ2-5, with D maybe TRBD1 (5 bases). Germline CDR1 MNHEY, CDR2 SMNVEV (reference sequence). The V end lost 8 bases, the J end lost 1 base, and 17 bases lay between the germline ends. This CDR3 has 15 amino acids. In DNA, the CDR3 is TGTGCCAGCTCTTCTGGGGCAGGGATCCAAGAGACCCAGTACTTC. It is translated as CASSSGAGIQETQYF.

This chain connects TRBV4-1 to TRBJ1-1, with 7 bases lining up with TRBD1. CDR1 and CDR2 (germline): MGHRA, YSYEKL. The CDR3 runs 13 residues. With 4 bases clipped from V and 6 bases from J, the junction kept 5 bases outside the gene matches. CDR3 in amino acids: CASSLQGEAEAFF. For the CDR3, the DNA is TGCGCCAGCAGCCTCCAGGGGGAGGCTGAAGCTTTCTTT.

The chain combines TRBV3-1 (or the pseudogene TRBV3-2) with TRBJ2-3, with D possibly matching TRBD2 (6 bases). This CDR3 contains 15 residues. The V gene lost 1 base and the J gene lost 1 base, with 9 bases spanning the gap. Germline lookup yields CDR1 LGHDT and CDR2 YNNKEL (reference sequence). The CDR3 DNA sequence: TGTGCCAGCAGCCAAGTGGAGGGACGCACAGATACGCAGTATTTT. Protein sequence: CASSQVEGRTDTQYF.

The rearrangement joins TRBV9 to TRBJ2-2; 9 bases line up with TRBD1. CDR3 length equals 16 residues. Germline loops: CDR1 SGDLS, CDR2 YYNGEE. The ends lost 3 bases at V and 6 bases at J; junction bases unmatched: 9. The DNA of the CDR3 is TGTGCCAGCAGCGACCGGGACAGGGTTTACTCCGGGGAGCTGTTTTTT. Translation: CASSDRDRVYSGELFF.

This chain links TRBV18 with TRBJ1-2; 9 nucleotides match TRBD1. Per germline, CDR1 KGHSH and CDR2 LQKENI. The CDR3 has 15 residues. V gave up 2 bases and J gave up 7 bases; unmatched junction bases: 8. Here the CDR3 DNA reads TGTGCCAGCTCACCAAAGGGACAGGGCGTGGGTGGCTACACCTTC. It specifies CASSPKGQGVGGYTF.

The chain couples TRBV6-5 to TRBJ1-4; 8 bases are a match to TRBD1. The V and J ends lost 5 bases and 7 bases, in that order; junction bases with no gene match: 6. This CDR3 has 14 amino acids. The V gene's germline CDR1 is MNHEY and CDR2 SVGAGI. CDR3 residues: CASSPRGRGEKLFF. As DNA, the CDR3 is TGTGCCAGCAGTCCCAGGGGGCGCGGTGAAAAACTGTTTTTT.

The table lists this clone with a few counts. The chain couples TRBV5-1 to TRBJ2-7; tentative D call: TRBD1 (7 bases). V was cut by 5 bases and J by 5 bases, with 14 bases left in between. The CDR3 loop spans 13 amino acids. Per germline, CDR1 SGHRS and CDR2 YFSETQ. For the CDR3, the DNA is TGCGCCAGCAGACGGACAGGAGGGGACGAGCAGTACTTC. Protein product: CASRRTGGDEQYF.

This chain uses TRBV2 with TRBJ1-1; 7 positions agree with TRBD1. Germline lookup yields CDR1 SNHLY and CDR2 FYNNEI. CDR3 size: 14 residues. J lost 7 bases, V lost 6 bases, and 11 bases had no gene match. The CDR3: CASREQGPDLEAFF. CDR3 coding DNA: TGTGCCAGCAGAGAACAGGGGCCCGACCTTGAAGCTTTCTTT. Complete variable domain (other parts from reference TRBV2 and TRBJ1-1): EPEVTQTPSHQVTQMGQEVILRCVPISNHLYFYWYRQILGQKVEFLVSFYNNEISEKSEIFDDQFSVERPDGSNFTLKIRSTKLEDSAMYFCASREQGPDLEAFFGQGTRLTVV.

The chain couples TRBV18 to TRBJ2-2; D gene unclear. V was shortened by 6 bases and J by 1 base, with 15 bases between the two germline ends. This CDR3 is 16 amino acids long. Germline V gene lookup returns CDR1 KGHSH and CDR2 LQKENI. This CDR3 reads CASSPRGNLNTGELFF. The CDR3 region has the DNA TGTGCCAGCTCTCCCCGTGGCAATTTGAACACCGGGGAGCTGTTTTTT.

J is TRBJ2-1 and V is TRBV7-3; 7 nucleotides match TRBD1. Germline loops: CDR1 SGHTA, CDR2 FQGTGA. This CDR3 is built from 15 residues. J gave up 7 bases and V 4 bases, and 10 bases lay outside the gene matches. CDR3 in DNA: TGTGCCAGCAGCTCCACCGGGACAGCCTCTAATGAGCAGTTCTTC. It codes for CASSSTGTASNEQFF.

This sequence joins TRBV27 and TRBJ1-4; 7 bases are a match to TRBD1. The CDR3 runs 18 residues. The V gene end was trimmed by 8 bases and the J gene end by 0 bases; junction bases not matched to a gene: 15. Looked up from germline, CDR1 is MNHEY and CDR2 is SMNVEV (reference sequence). The CDR3 is CASPPGTGALATNEKLFF. The CDR3 DNA follows: TGTGCCAGCCCTCCGGGAACAGGGGCGCTTGCAACTAATGAAAAACTGTTTTTT. The entire variable domain, with the rest obtained from reference TRBV27 and TRBJ1-4, is as follows: EAQVTQNPRYLITVTGKKLTVTCSQNMNHEYMSWYRQDPGLGLRQIYYSMNVEVTDKGDVPEGYKVSRKEKRNFPLILESPSPNQTSLYFCASPPGTGALATNEKLFFGSGTQLSVL.

This clone was seen just once. The CDR3 DNA reads TGTGCCAGCATCGGTTCCTCGGGAGGCTACACCTTC. It specifies CASIGSSGGYTF. V usage is TRBV3-1 (or the pseudogene TRBV3-2) and J usage is TRBJ1-2, with D uncertain. The V end was cut by 7 bases, the J end by 8 bases, with 14 bases between. Per the germline V gene, CDR1 is LGHDT and CDR2 is YNNKEL (reference sequence). The CDR3 covers 12 residues.

The V gene is TRBV11-2, the J gene TRBJ1-4; D is undetermined. The CDR3 sequence is 14 residues long. Germline V CDR1 and CDR2: SGHAT, FQNNGV. Between the trimmed V and J ends, which lost 3 bases and 4 bases, there was a span of 9 bases. The CDR3 loop reads CASSFSQLNEKLFF. CDR3 bases: TGTGCCAGCAGCTTTAGCCAGCTTAATGAAAAACTGTTTTTT.

V and J are TRBV5-1 and TRBJ1-2, with D perhaps TRBD1 (6 bases). The CDR3 contains 15 residues. Germline V gives CDR1 SGHRS, CDR2 YFSETQ. Trimming took off 4 bases at V and 7 bases at J, with 20 bases between the two ends. CDR3 region: CASSTQTGFGSGYTF. The DNA of the CDR3 is TGCGCCAGCAGCACCCAGACAGGATTCGGGTCTGGCTACACCTTC.

The J gene is TRBJ1-2, the V gene TRBV19, with TRBD1 identical over 8 bases. There are 14 residues in the CDR3. Germline CDR1 reads LNHDA; CDR2 reads SQIVND (reference sequence). After removal of 5 bases from V and 2 bases from J, the junction contained 4 bases not matched to a gene. The CDR3 coding sequence is TGTGCCAGTAGTTTCCGGGACAGGAACTATGGCTACACCTTC. Translated, it gives CASSFRDRNYGYTF.

A few counts support this clone. The genes are TRBV7-2 and TRBJ2-3; 11 bases are a match to TRBD1. V dropped 2 bases and J dropped 3; count of bases not matched to a gene: 4. Germline V gives CDR1 SGHTA, CDR2 FQGNSA. The CDR3 loop spans 16 amino acids. CDR3 bases: TGTGCCAGCAGCTTAAGGACAGGGGGCGAGACAGATACGCAGTATTTT. Translated: CASSLRTGGETDTQYF.

V usage is TRBV9 and J usage is TRBJ1-2; possible D gene TRBD1, 5 bases. Trimming left V 5 bases short and J 2 bases short, with 16 bases between. CDR3 length: 15 amino acids. Germline-derived CDR1 and CDR2 are SGDLS and YYNGEE. The CDR3: CASSGETDSNYGYTF. DNA for the CDR3: TGTGCCAGCAGTGGGGAAACCGACAGCAACTATGGCTACACCTTC.

The CDR3 spells CASSSGQPGVNTEAFF. DNA for the CDR3: TGTGCCAGCAGCTCCGGACAGCCTGGGGTGAACACTGAAGCTTTCTTT. The chain carries TRBV7-9 and TRBJ1-1; D possibly corresponds to TRBD1 (6 bases). This CDR3 has 16 amino acids. The V gene lost 4 bases and the J gene lost 0 bases, with 15 bases spanning the gap. Germline CDR1 reads SEHNR; CDR2 reads FQNEAQ (reference sequence).